Listed here are 3 T cell receptor beta chains from one sample, sequenced in a study of T-cell memory formation after mild COVID-19. TCRdb processed the 5' RACE reads anew with MiXCR; each CDR3 protein has one entry. This table holds roughly 190,000 distinct CDR3 sequences, about a sixth found once. Material: PBMCs or a T cell subset sorted from them (not recorded which). The receptors come from an adult woman who had mild COVID-19 (a few samples of this study predate the infection). Cell type and time point are not known.

This clonotype appeared many times. V gene TRBV5-1 combines with J gene TRBJ2-5; unclear D gene. The germline V gene has CDR1 SGHRS and CDR2 YFSETQ. The CDR3 sequence is 15 residues long. Trimming stripped 4 bases from V and 5 bases from J, with 18 bases between. CDR3 bases: TGCGCCAGCAGCCCCTGGAGCCAACTTGGGGAGACCCAGTACTTC. As protein: CASSPWSQLGETQYF.

The V and J genes are TRBV6-1 and TRBJ2-5, with 8 bases aligning to TRBD2. Losses at the gene ends were 5 bases for V and 1 base for J; bases not matched to a gene: 9. Per the germline V gene, CDR1 is MNHNS and CDR2 is SASEGT. The CDR3 sequence is 16 residues long. For the CDR3, the DNA is TGTGCCAGCAGTCCCGGGAGGGGGGCGGTCCAAGAGACCCAGTACTTC. Translation gives CASSPGRGAVQETQYF.

This clonotype showed up just a few times. The rearrangement joins TRBV7-2 to TRBJ2-7; 9 bases are a match to TRBD2. V shed 5 bases, J shed 2 bases, and the junction held 7 bases outside the gene matches. The CDR3 has 15 residues. The V gene's germline CDR1 is SGHTA and CDR2 FQGNSA. Here the CDR3 reads CASSRAGGAAYEQYF. The CDR3 region has the DNA TGTGCCAGCAGCAGGGCGGGAGGGGCCGCCTACGAGCAGTACTTC.